This TCR beta chain was obtained from a study of T cells in Graves' hyperthyroidism and ophthalmopathy. The CDR3 regions of TCR beta were amplified from RNA transcripts. HTBI primers were used for first-round RT-PCR of the TCR CDR3. TCRdb reprocessed the multiplex PCR reads via MiXCR and lists one record per CDR3 protein. The sample records 550,000 to 700,000 distinct CDR3 sequences, roughly 15% being singletons. The germline V gene has CDR1 MNHEY and CDR2 SVGEGT. The CDR3 has 16 amino acids. Trimming cost V 6 bases and J 2 bases; bases outside gene matches: 13. Whole-study results and caveats: In the analysis, a 13 V-J model separated ophthalmopathy from stable hyperthyroidism.

There are many counts of this clonotype. As yet, its antigen is unknown. J is TRBJ2-7 and V is TRBV6-2 or TRBV6-3, with 7 bases matching TRBD1. The sample consisted of blood. The receptor was isolated from a woman aged 35 to 49 with Graves' ophthalmopathy. CDR3 residues: CASSLPYTDRAYEQYF. The DNA of the CDR3 is TGTGCCAGCAGCCTCCCTTATACCGACAGGGCCTACGAGCAGTACTTC.